These 14 T cell receptor beta chains originate from one sample sequenced in a study of T cells after posttransplantation cyclophosphamide. Libraries were prepared by immunoSEQ multiplex PCR; TCRdb keeps only in-frame clonotypes and omits some of them. Singletons are absent from the sample, which has roughly 40,000 clones. The sequenced material came from PBMCs. Source of these receptors: a woman between 50 and 59 years old in good health and a related stem cell transplant donor.

This clone has ten or more counts. The CDR3 region has the DNA TGTGCCAGCAGTTTATCGGCCCCCGGGATGGCGGGAGCTTTCTTT. Translation: CASSLSAPGMAGAFF. V is TRBV28 and J is TRBJ1-1; no firm D call. There are 15 residues in the CDR3. CDR1 and CDR2 from the germline V gene are MDHEN and SYDVKM. V lost 1 base and J lost 10, with 19 bases in between.

This clone has at least ten counts. V usage is TRBV9 and J usage is TRBJ1-2; no clear D. The germline CDR1 and CDR2 sequences are SGDLS and YYNGEE. V was trimmed by 3 bases and J by 4 bases, leaving 7 bases between them. CDR3 length: 12 amino acids. The CDR3 coding sequence is TGTGCCAGCAGCGCTAGACTCTATGGCTACACCTTC. This sequence encodes CASSARLYGYTF.

This clone was observed at least ten times. The chain combines TRBV19 with TRBJ1-2, with 7 nucleotides matching TRBD1. There are 15 residues in the CDR3. J gave up 2 bases and V 6 bases, and 9 bases lay outside the gene matches. Germline CDR1 is LNHDA and CDR2 is SQIVND (reference sequence). CDR3 coding DNA: TGTGCCAGTAGCTGGGACAGAACAAGCAACTATGGCTACACCTTC. Residues: CASSWDRTSNYGYTF. Complete variable domain (other parts from reference TRBV19 and TRBJ1-2): DGGITQSPKYLFRKEGQNVTLSCEQNLNHDAMYWYRQDPGQGLRLIYYSQIVNDFQKGDIAEGYSVSREKKESFPLTVTSAQKNPTAFYLCASSWDRTSNYGYTFGSGTRLTVV.

In this sample, this clone turned up many times. The J gene is TRBJ1-4, the V gene TRBV7-2; 8 bases match TRBD1. Losses at the gene ends were 3 bases for V and 5 bases for J; bases not matched to a gene: 5. The CDR3 consists of 15 residues. CDR1 SGHTA and CDR2 FQGNSA come from the germline V gene. CDR3 sequence (DNA): TGTGCCAGCAGCTTTTACAGGGGGGAGAATGAAAAACTGTTTTTT. Protein: CASSFYRGENEKLFF.

This clone showed up many times. The chain recombines TRBV7-3 with TRBJ2-1; 11 positions match TRBD1. The germline V gene encodes CDR1 SGHTA and CDR2 FQGTGA. The V and J ends lost 5 bases and 6 bases, in that order; junction bases with no gene match: 9. This CDR3 is 16 amino acids long. The CDR3 nucleotides are TGTGCCAGCAGCCTCGGACAGGGGGCTTCAGGCAATGAGCAGTTCTTC. Its protein product is CASSLGQGASGNEQFF.

The CDR3 nucleotides are TGCGCCAGCATACAGGGAAGGCTTCCCGACGAGCAGTACTTC. It yields the protein CASIQGRLPDEQYF. The chain is built from TRBV23-1 and TRBJ2-7, with D maybe TRBD1 (6 bases). TRBV23-1 is designated an ORF whose function remains uncertain. This CDR3 is built from 14 residues. V lost 7 bases and J lost 5, with 18 bases in between.

This clone was recorded at least ten times. The chain joins TRBV7-2 to TRBJ1-6; D uncertain. CDR3 length: 12 amino acids. CDR1 and CDR2 from the germline V gene are SGHTA and FQGNSA. The germline V and J ends were trimmed by 5 bases and 10 bases, with 9 bases remaining between them. This chain's CDR3 is CASSAPRSPLHF. In nucleotides, the CDR3 is TGTGCCAGCAGCGCCCCTAGGTCACCCCTCCACTTT. Full variable domain (remainder filled in from reference TRBV7-2 and TRBJ1-6): GAGVSQSPSNKVTEKGKDVELRCDPISGHTALYWYRQSLGQGLEFLIYFQGNSAPDKSGLPSDRFSAERTGGSVSTLTIQRTQQEDSAVYLCASSAPRSPLHFGNGTRLTVT.

This clone appeared many times. The chain combines TRBV2 with TRBJ1-1; the match to TRBD1 covers 7 bases. Germline-derived CDR1 and CDR2 are SNHLY and FYNNEI. This CDR3 region has 12 residues. The trim removed 5 bases at V and 11 bases at J, leaving 8 bases unmatched. The DNA for the CDR3 is TGTGCCAGCAGTTTATCGCCGGACAGGGCTTTCTTT. This sequence encodes CASSLSPDRAFF.

This clone appeared many times. The rearrangement uses TRBV5-1 and TRBJ2-7, with TRBD1 as a possible D gene (5 bases). V was cut by 3 bases and J by 0 bases, with 13 bases left in between. In germline, CDR1 is SGHRS, CDR2 YFSETQ. This CDR3 spans 15 amino acids. The DNA for the CDR3 is TGCGCCAGCAGCTCACATCCGACAGCCTCCTACGAGCAGTACTTC. Amino acid sequence: CASSSHPTASYEQYF.

This clone was seen many times. The chain recombines TRBV5-1 with TRBJ2-2, with 7 bases aligning to TRBD2. V lost 4 bases, J lost 2 bases, and 8 bases stayed unmatched. Germline V gene data show CDR1 as SGHRS and CDR2 as YFSETQ. The length of the CDR3 is 16 residues. The CDR3 nucleotides read TGCGCCAGCAGCGCCCAAAGGGACTACAACACCGGGGAGCTGTTTTTT. Translation: CASSAQRDYNTGELFF.

This clone was observed many times. The chain is built from TRBV11-2 and TRBJ1-1, with D possibly TRBD1 on 5 matching bases. Per germline, CDR1 SGHAT and CDR2 FQNNGV. The CDR3 is made up of 14 amino acids. The V gene lost 6 bases and the J gene lost 0 bases, with 11 bases spanning the gap. CDR3 nucleotides: TGTGCCAGCAGGCGACAGAACATGAACACTGAAGCTTTCTTT. Its translation is CASRRQNMNTEAFF.

This clone was counted ten times or more. This chain links TRBV5-6 with TRBJ1-2; 11 bases are a match to TRBD1. The CDR3 runs 15 residues. With 3 bases clipped from V and 4 bases from J, the junction kept 5 bases outside the gene matches. Looked up from germline, CDR1 is SGHDT and CDR2 is YYEEEE. CDR3: CASSSRTGGTYGYTF. CDR3 in DNA: TGTGCCAGCAGCTCTCGGACAGGGGGCACCTATGGCTACACCTTC.

This clone was recorded many times. The chain combines TRBV18 with TRBJ2-1, with 11 bases identical to TRBD1. With 8 bases clipped from V and 6 bases from J, the junction kept 6 bases outside the gene matches. The CDR3 totals 14 residues. CDR1 is KGHSH, CDR2 LQKENI, per germline. CDR3 sequence (DNA): TGTGCCAGCGCCTCGGGACAGGGGGGCAATGAGCAGTTCTTC. This codes for CASASGQGGNEQFF.

This clone was recorded at least ten times. The chain recombines TRBV5-1 with TRBJ2-1, with 7 bases that match TRBD2. Looked up from germline, CDR1 is SGHRS and CDR2 is YFSETQ. This CDR3 region has 15 residues. V lost 1 base, J lost 4 bases, and 5 bases stayed unmatched. The CDR3, as DNA: TGCGCCAGCAGCTTGAGTACTAGCGCGTACAATGAGCAGTTCTTC. This translates into CASSLSTSAYNEQFF.